These T cell receptor beta chains were read from a single sample in a study of blood T cell repertoires in COVID-19. The assay was immunoSEQ multiplex PCR, and TCRdb's table has in-frame clones only and misses some. This sample has fewer than 350,000 clones, with 80% to 90% found just once. The sequencing sample was made of PBMCs or T cells enriched from blood (not recorded which). These receptors all come from a man in his thirties or forties who had recovered from COVID-19. Each CDR3 is given with its conserved first and last residue. The D gene is left open where the match is weak. Size tells how often a clone was seen (once, few, many) or the class of an expanded clone, and some rows leave it out.

D gene	V gene	J gene	clone size	CDR3 DNA	CDR3 protein
TRBD1	TRBV6-5	TRBJ1-4	NA	TGTGCCAGCAGGACAGGGGGTTTAGAAAAACTGTTTTTT	CASRTGGLEKLFF
TRBD1	TRBV5-1	TRBJ2-2	NA	TGCGCCAGCAGCTTGGCGGGACAGACCGGGGAGCTGTTTTTT	CASSLAGQTGELFF
NA	TRBV6-6	TRBJ2-7	NA	TGTGCCAGCAGCGGGACATCCTCCTCCTACGAGCAGTACTTC	CASSGTSSSYEQYF
TRBD1	TRBV4-1	TRBJ2-7	NA	TGCGCCAGCAGCCAACAGACAGGGGGCACCTACGAGCAGTACTTC	CASSQQTGGTYEQYF
NA	TRBV5-4	TRBJ1-1	NA	TGTGCCAGCAACAGAGGAGGGTTTGGGAACACTGAAGCTTTCTTT	CASNRGGFGNTEAFF
NA	TRBV6-1	TRBJ1-2	NA	TGTGCCAGCAAAGCGGGGGGTGAGGGCTACACCTTC	CASKAGGEGYTF
TRBD2	TRBV6-5	TRBJ2-1	NA	TGTGCCAGCAGTCGCGGACTAGCGGGAAATGAGCAGTTCTTC	CASSRGLAGNEQFF
TRBD1	TRBV5-1	TRBJ2-1	NA	TGCGCCAGCAGCCTCGGACAGGGTTCCAATGAGCAGTTCTTC	CASSLGQGSNEQFF
TRBD2	TRBV3-1/TRBV3-2	TRBJ2-2	many	TGTGCCAGCAGCCAGCGGGGGGGCACCGGGGAGCTGTTTTTT	CASSQRGGTGELFF
NA	TRBV4-3	TRBJ1-3	NA	TGCGCCAGCGGCCCGGGGGGGGGTATCTCTGGAAACACCATATATTTT	CASGPGGGISGNTIYF
NA	TRBV5-1	TRBJ2-5	NA	TGCGCCAGCAATCCAGGGCTTGAAGAGACCCAGTACTTC	CASNPGLEETQYF
NA	TRBV11-2	TRBJ1-4	NA	TGTGCCAGCCGAGGGGAGGGGGGCGAAAAACTGTTTTTT	CASRGEGGEKLFF
NA	TRBV19	TRBJ2-6	once	TGTGCCAGTAGTATTACTGGGGCCAACGTCCTGACTTTC	CASSITGANVLTF
TRBD2	TRBV11-2	TRBJ2-7	once	TGTGCCAGCAGCCCCACTAGCGGGGTACCCTACGAGCAGTACTTC	CASSPTSGVPYEQYF
NA	TRBV18	TRBJ1-5	NA	TGTGCCAGCTCACCAGACAGTAACCGCGATCAGCCCCAGCATTTT	CASSPDSNRDQPQHF
TRBD2	TRBV5-1	TRBJ2-3	once	TGCGCCAGCAGCTTGGGACTAGCGGAAAGCACAGATACGCAGTATTTT	CASSLGLAESTDTQYF
TRBD1	TRBV14	TRBJ2-1	NA	TGTGCCAGCAGCCAACACAAAGGGACAGGGATTAATGAGCAGTTCTTC	CASSQHKGTGINEQFF
NA	TRBV14	TRBJ1-4	NA	TGTGCCAGCAGCCGTAGCAGGGGCATTAATGAAAAACTGTTTTTT	CASSRSRGINEKLFF
TRBD1	TRBV5-1	TRBJ1-6	NA	TGCGCCAGCAGCTTGGCCGGTGGACAGGTCATCGATAATTCACCCCTCCACTTT	CASSLAGGQVIDNSPLHF
NA	TRBV2	TRBJ2-1	NA	TGTGCCAGCAGTGATGTCGGGCTAGCGTCCAATGAGCAGTTCTTC	CASSDVGLASNEQFF
NA	TRBV7-2	TRBJ1-5	once	TGTGCCAGCAGCTTCTCGGGCAATCAGCCCCAGCATTTT	CASSFSGNQPQHF
NA	TRBV7-9	TRBJ1-5	NA	TGTGCCAGCAGCTTAGCGGGGAGTCAGCCCCAGCATTTT	CASSLAGSQPQHF
NA	TRBV18	TRBJ1-6	NA	TGTGCCAGCTCACCCTCGGGTTTGGTTTCACCCCTCCACTTT	CASSPSGLVSPLHF
TRBD2	TRBV7-3	TRBJ2-3	NA	TGTGCCAGCAGCTTTCTAGCGGGGGCGCGGGATACGCAGTATTTT	CASSFLAGARDTQYF
NA	TRBV10-2	TRBJ2-2	NA	TGCGCCAGCAGTGCAGGGACCGGGGAGCTGTTTTTT	CASSAGTGELFF
NA	TRBV3-1/TRBV3-2	TRBJ2-7	once	TGTGCCAGCAGCCAGAACAGGGTTATCTCCTACGAGCAGTACTTC	CASSQNRVISYEQYF
TRBD2	TRBV30	TRBJ2-3	NA	TGTGCCTGGAGACGCGGGGGAAGAGAGGCAGATACGCAGTATTTT	CAWRRGGREADTQYF
NA	TRBV7-2	TRBJ1-2	NA	TGTGCCAGCAGCACGAGACAGACTAACTATGGCTACACCTTC	CASSTRQTNYGYTF
NA	TRBV9	TRBJ1-1	NA	TGTGCCAGTTCGCAGGGTCCGAACACTGAAGCTTTCTTT	CASSQGPNTEAFF
NA	TRBV24-1	TRBJ1-5	NA	TGTGCCACCAGTGATTTCACGGGTCACCAGCATTTT	CATSDFTGHQHF
TRBD2	TRBV20-1	TRBJ2-3	NA	TGCAGTGCTAGTAGCGGGGGGGCCTTGGAGATAGATACGCAGTATTTT	CSASSGGALEIDTQYF
NA	TRBV18	TRBJ1-1	NA	TGTGCCAGCTCCGGAGGCCTGAACACTGAAGCTTTCTTT	CASSGGLNTEAFF
NA	TRBV20-1	TRBJ1-4	NA	TGCAACGTCCAGGGCCATGGAAAACTGTTTTTT	CNVQGHGKLFF
NA	TRBV2	TRBJ2-7	NA	TGTGCCAGCGGACCCCTATTCGCGGGAAACGAGCAGTACTTC	CASGPLFAGNEQYF
NA	TRBV6-2/TRBV6-3	TRBJ1-1	NA	TGTGCCAGCAGTTACTCACCGGTAGGGGAGAACACTGAAGCTTTCTTT	CASSYSPVGENTEAFF
NA	TRBV11-2	TRBJ2-2	NA	TGTGCCAGCAGCTTAGCAGGGCCCTTAACCGGGGAGCTGTTTTTT	CASSLAGPLTGELFF
NA	TRBV7-3	TRBJ1-1	NA	TGTGCCAGCAGGCTCACAGGACCGAACACTGAAGCTTTCTTT	CASRLTGPNTEAFF
TRBD1	TRBV13	TRBJ1-2	NA	TGTGCCAGCAGCGAACTACAGGGGTCCAACTATGGCTACACCTTC	CASSELQGSNYGYTF
TRBD2	TRBV7-9	TRBJ2-1	NA	TGTGCCAGCAGCCTTTGGACTAGCGGGGCGTCCTACAATGAGCAGTTCTTC	CASSLWTSGASYNEQFF
TRBD2	TRBV7-2	TRBJ2-2	few	TGTGCCAGCAGCTTAAACGGAGCGGGGGGGACCGGGGAGCTGTTTTTT	CASSLNGAGGTGELFF
NA	TRBV30	TRBJ1-4	NA	TGTGCCTGCCCTTCCGGGACAATAAATGAAAAACTGTTTTTT	CACPSGTINEKLFF
TRBD2	TRBV6-5	TRBJ2-2	few	TGTGCCAGCAGTCCACGACTAGCCCACACCGGGGAGCTGTTTTTT	CASSPRLAHTGELFF
NA	TRBV6-5	TRBJ1-2	NA	TGTGCCAGCAGCGACGGGAATAACTATGGCTACACCTTC	CASSDGNNYGYTF
NA	TRBV29-1	TRBJ1-1	NA	TGCAGCGTTGTGGGTGCGGGCATGAACACTGAAGCTTTCTTT	CSVVGAGMNTEAFF
NA	TRBV6-4	TRBJ1-1	few	TGTGCCAGCAGCCCCAGTGCGGGGATGGGTAACACTGAAGCTTTCTTT	CASSPSAGMGNTEAFF
NA	TRBV5-1	TRBJ2-5	NA	TGCGCCAGCAGCCCTCTGGGCCACTGGGAGACCCAGTACTTC	CASSPLGHWETQYF
TRBD2	TRBV5-1	TRBJ2-5	NA	TGCGCCAGCAGCGCCTCCGGGACTACGGGAGAGACCCAGTACTTC	CASSASGTTGETQYF
TRBD2	TRBV11-2	TRBJ2-1	NA	TGTGCCAGCAGCTTAGGGGCAGGGAGGGGACCCTACAATGAGCAGTTCTTC	CASSLGAGRGPYNEQFF
TRBD1	TRBV4-1	TRBJ2-7	NA	TGCGCCAGCAGCCAAGGGGGGGACAGGGTCTACGAGCAGTACTTC	CASSQGGDRVYEQYF
TRBD1	TRBV5-4	TRBJ1-2	once	TGTGCCAGCAGCCCCCAGGGGACAGACTATGGCTACACCTTC	CASSPQGTDYGYTF
NA	TRBV9	TRBJ1-6	NA	TGTGCCAGCAGCCCCCTGGACCAGGGAAATTCACCCCTCCACTTT	CASSPLDQGNSPLHF
TRBD2	TRBV2	TRBJ2-2	NA	TGTGCCAGCAGTGACGAGTCTCCTAGCGGGGCCGGGGGGGAGCTGTTTTTT	CASSDESPSGAGGELFF
NA	TRBV12-3/TRBV12-4	TRBJ1-1	NA	TGTGCCAGCAGTTTAGTCGGGAACACTGAAGCTTTCTTT	CASSLVGNTEAFF
NA	TRBV2	TRBJ1-4	NA	TGTGCCAGCAGTCCGCCGGGAGCAACTAATGAAAAACTGTTTTTT	CASSPPGATNEKLFF
NA	TRBV4-2	TRBJ2-1	once	TGTGCCAGCAGCCGCGAGGGGGTCAGCTCCTACAATGAGCAGTTCTTC	CASSREGVSSYNEQFF
NA	TRBV7-9	TRBJ2-1	NA	TGTGCCAGCAGCTTAGCTCTACGGGGTGAAGAGCAGTTCTTC	CASSLALRGEEQFF
NA	TRBV3-1/TRBV3-2	TRBJ1-2	NA	TGTGCCAGCAGCCAAGGGTTGGCAGGGGAATATGGCTACACCTTC	CASSQGLAGEYGYTF
NA	TRBV29-1	TRBJ2-5	NA	TGCAGCGTTGTTTACTCGAGGACAGATCATCAAGAGACCCAGTACTTC	CSVVYSRTDHQETQYF
TRBD1	TRBV9	TRBJ1-1	NA	TGTGCCAGCAGCGCGCAGACAGGGGGATCGGTGACTGAAGCTTTCTTT	CASSAQTGGSVTEAFF